This T cell receptor (beta chain) came from a study of T cells in Graves' hyperthyroidism and ophthalmopathy. A few counts support this clonotype. The CDR3 has 14 amino acids. The V gene's germline CDR1 is LNHNV and CDR2 YYDKDF (reference sequence). Trimming pared 0 bases from V and 4 bases from J, leaving 9 bases between. Lactation, pregnancy, other autoimmune disease or uncontrolled infection led to exclusion of patients. Authors of the study amplified TCR beta CDR3 regions from RNA transcripts. The primer set for the first-round RT-PCR of the TCR CDR3 was HTBI. In TCRdb, the multiplex PCR reads were re-called with MiXCR into one record per CDR3 protein. The data hold a few hundred thousand distinct CDR3 sequences, with 35% to 55% observed a single time.

The origin of this receptor is a woman under 30 with Graves' hyperthyroidism. This chain links TRBV15 with TRBJ1-2, with a possible D match to TRBD1 (5 bases). The sample was peripheral blood or thyroid tissue (not recorded which). CDR3 sequence (DNA): TGTGCCACCAGCAGAGAAGTAGGGGCCTATGGCTACACCTTC. Translating it yields CATSREVGAYGYTF.